The present TCR beta chain was sequenced within a study of shared clonotypes between healthy human individuals. Background on the study: Three CD4 naive, three CD4 memory, two CD8 naive and one CD8 memory plate were used per donor.

As concerns this clone: Its matching antigen is unknown.

Profiling relied on immunoSEQ multiplex PCR, and the TCRdb table lists in-frame clones only, not all of them. The sample consists of approximately 1.5 million clones, 98% to 99% of them appearing once. The CDR3 consists of 16 residues. Per germline, CDR1 SGHVS and CDR2 FQNEAQ. Trimming took 1 base from V and 3 from J; bases not matched to a gene: 9. Study-wide findings and caveats: A generally larger estimated richness was seen in naive subsets than in memory subsets. The naive CD4 repertoires of a few donors were compared, and 5% to 6.5% of clonotypes were shared.

The sequence was obtained from a man aged 30 to 39 in good health. The sample consisted of naive CD4+ T cells sorted from blood. Subset reported: CD45RA+ positively selected. V gene TRBV7-8 combines with J gene TRBJ2-7, with 7 bases identical to TRBD1. The CDR3: CASSLGSGQEFYEQYF. CDR3 DNA sequence: TGTGCCAGCAGCTTAGGATCCGGACAGGAATTCTACGAGCAGTACTTC.